The rows below give T cell receptor beta chains drawn from one sample of a study of blood T cell repertoires in COVID-19. TCRdb's copy holds only in-frame clones and misses some; the assay was immunoSEQ multiplex PCR. This sample has under 150,000 clones; roughly 86% occur once, and the top ten carry roughly 13%. The sample consisted of peripheral blood. The receptors here all came from a human donor in a cohort sampled during active COVID-19. The CDR3 runs from the conserved cysteine through the conserved F or W.

j_call v_call cdr3_aa
TRBJ1-1 TRBV18 CASSPTVNEAFF
TRBJ2-3 TRBV5-1 CASSLGANADTQYF
TRBJ2-1 TRBV6-5 CASSYSISGSYNEQFF
TRBJ1-5 TRBV18 CASSPLGQTGSQPQHF
TRBJ1-2 TRBV29-1 CSVEDQGGWYGYTF
TRBJ2-7 TRBV18 CASSPAATGGTSYEQYF
TRBJ2-2 TRBV7-6 CASSAFKRGSTGELFF
TRBJ1-1 TRBV3-1/TRBV3-2 CASSLSHTGLKTEAFF
TRBJ2-1 TRBV19 CASSTRGNEQFF
TRBJ1-1 TRBV4-2 CASSRQGQGGTEAFF
TRBJ1-5 TRBV3-1/TRBV3-2 CASSQAGQPQHF
TRBJ1-6 TRBV7-2 CASSLEGEWSPLHF
TRBJ2-1 TRBV7-2 CASSLAGQRPYNEQFF
TRBJ1-3 TRBV5-6 CASSSWLGHAPGNTIYF
TRBJ2-1 TRBV2 CASSPAGLLVF
TRBJ1-5 TRBV3-1/TRBV3-2 CASSQGPNREGNQPQHF
TRBJ2-2 TRBV19 CASVSGGVNTGELFF
TRBJ1-1 TRBV4-1 CASGGLLNTEAFF